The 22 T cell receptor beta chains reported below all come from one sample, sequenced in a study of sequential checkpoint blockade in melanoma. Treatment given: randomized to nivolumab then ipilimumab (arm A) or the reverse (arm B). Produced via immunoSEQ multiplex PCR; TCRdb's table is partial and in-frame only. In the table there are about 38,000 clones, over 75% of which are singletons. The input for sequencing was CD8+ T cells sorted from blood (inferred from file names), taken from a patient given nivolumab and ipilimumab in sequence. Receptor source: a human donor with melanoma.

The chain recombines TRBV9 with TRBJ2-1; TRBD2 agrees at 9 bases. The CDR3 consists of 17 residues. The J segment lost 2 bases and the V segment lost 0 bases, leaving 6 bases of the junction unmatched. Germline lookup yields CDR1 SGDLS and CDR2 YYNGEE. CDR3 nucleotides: TGTGCCAGCAGCGTAGGGGCGGCGGGAGGGGCCTACAATGAGCAGTTCTTC. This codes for CASSVGAAGGAYNEQFF.

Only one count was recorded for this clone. CDR3 residues: CASSFARGSYNEQFF. The CDR3 DNA reads as TGCGCCAGCAGCTTTGCCAGGGGCTCCTACAATGAGCAGTTCTTC. J is TRBJ2-1 and V is TRBV5-1, with a possible D match to TRBD1 (6 bases). Germline V CDR1 and CDR2: SGHRS, YFSETQ. Between the trimmed V and J ends, which lost 2 bases and 0 bases, there was a span of 9 bases. The CDR3 is 15 residues long.

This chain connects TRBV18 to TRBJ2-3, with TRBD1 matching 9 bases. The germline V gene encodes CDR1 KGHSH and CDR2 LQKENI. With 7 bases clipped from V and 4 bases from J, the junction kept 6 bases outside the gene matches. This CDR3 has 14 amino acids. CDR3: CASYRGPRPDTQYF. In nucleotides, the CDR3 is TGTGCCAGCTACAGGGGGCCGAGACCAGATACGCAGTATTTT. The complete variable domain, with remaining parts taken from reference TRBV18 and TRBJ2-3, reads NAGVMQNPRHLVRRRGQEARLRCSPMKGHSHVYWYRQLPEEGLKFMVYLQKENIIDESGMPKERFSAEFPKEGPSILRIQQVVRGDSAAYFCASYRGPRPDTQYFGPGTRLTVL.

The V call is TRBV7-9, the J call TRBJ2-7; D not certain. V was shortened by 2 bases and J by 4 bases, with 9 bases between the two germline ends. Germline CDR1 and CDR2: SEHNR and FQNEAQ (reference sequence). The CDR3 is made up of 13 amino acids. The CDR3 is CASSLSPFYEQYF. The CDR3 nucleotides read TGTGCCAGCAGCTTAAGCCCCTTTTACGAGCAGTACTTC.

The CDR3 DNA is TGTGCCAGCATTCAGGGTGCTGAAGCTTTCTTT. This gives the protein CASIQGAEAFF. V gene TRBV2 combines with J gene TRBJ1-1, with D possibly TRBD1 on 5 matching bases. Germline V gives CDR1 SNHLY, CDR2 FYNNEI. This CDR3 has 11 residues. Trimming cost V 7 bases and J 6 bases, with 9 bases left between them.

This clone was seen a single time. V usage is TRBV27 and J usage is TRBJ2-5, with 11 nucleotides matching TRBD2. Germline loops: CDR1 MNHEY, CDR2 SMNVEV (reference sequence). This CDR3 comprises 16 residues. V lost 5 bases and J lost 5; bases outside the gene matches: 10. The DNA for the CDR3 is TGTGCCAGCAGTCCTCTCGGGACTAGCGGCGGGGAGACCCAGTACTTC. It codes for CASSPLGTSGGETQYF.

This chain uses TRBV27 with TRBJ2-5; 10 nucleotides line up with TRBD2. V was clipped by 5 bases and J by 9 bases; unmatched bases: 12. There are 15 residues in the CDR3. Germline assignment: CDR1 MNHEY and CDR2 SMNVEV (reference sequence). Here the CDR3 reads CASSTGTSDGEAQYF. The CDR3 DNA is TGTGCCAGCAGTACCGGGACTAGCGATGGGGAGGCCCAGTACTTC.

The CDR3 loop is CASSLRGQGAQETQYF. CDR3 DNA: TGTGCCAGCAGCCTCCGAGGACAGGGGGCTCAAGAGACCCAGTACTTC. The chain couples TRBV14 to TRBJ2-5; 11 bases fit TRBD1. Germline lookup yields CDR1 SGHDN and CDR2 FVKESK. V trimming: 4 bases; J trimming: 2 bases; junction bases outside the gene matches: 6. The CDR3 is 16 amino acids.

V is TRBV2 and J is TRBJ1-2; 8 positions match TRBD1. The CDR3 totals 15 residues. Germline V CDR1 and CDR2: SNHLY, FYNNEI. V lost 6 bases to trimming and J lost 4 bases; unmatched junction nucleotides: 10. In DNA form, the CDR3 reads TGTGCCAGCAGGGCCGGGACAGGAAGCGTCTATGGCTACACCTTC. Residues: CASRAGTGSVYGYTF.

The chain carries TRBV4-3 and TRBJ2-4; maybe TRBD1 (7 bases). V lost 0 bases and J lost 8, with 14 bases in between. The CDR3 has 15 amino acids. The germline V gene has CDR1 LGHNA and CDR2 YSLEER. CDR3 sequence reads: CASSQEGRGVDIQYF. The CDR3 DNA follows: TGCGCCAGCAGCCAAGAGGGCAGGGGGGTGGACATTCAGTACTTC.

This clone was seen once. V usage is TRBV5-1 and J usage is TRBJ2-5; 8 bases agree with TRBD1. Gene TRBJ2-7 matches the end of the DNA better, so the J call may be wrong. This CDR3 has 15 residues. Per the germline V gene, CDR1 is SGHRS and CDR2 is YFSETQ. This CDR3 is CASSSTGGLSYEQYF. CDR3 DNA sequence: TGCGCCAGCAGCTCTACAGGGGGGCTATCCTACGAGCAGTACTTC.

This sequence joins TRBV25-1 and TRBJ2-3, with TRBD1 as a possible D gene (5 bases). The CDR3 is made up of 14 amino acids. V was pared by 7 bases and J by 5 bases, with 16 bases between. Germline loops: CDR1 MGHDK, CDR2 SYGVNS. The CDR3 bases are TGTGCCAGCATTGCGCCAGGGCCCGGAGATACGCAGTATTTT. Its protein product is CASIAPGPGDTQYF.

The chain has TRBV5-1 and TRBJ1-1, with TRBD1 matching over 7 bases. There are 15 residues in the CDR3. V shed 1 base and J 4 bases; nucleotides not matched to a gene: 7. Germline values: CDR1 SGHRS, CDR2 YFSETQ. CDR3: CASSLTQGWSTEAFF. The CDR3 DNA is TGCGCCAGCAGCTTGACACAGGGGTGGTCCACTGAAGCTTTCTTT. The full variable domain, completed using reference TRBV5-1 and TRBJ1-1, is KAGVTQTPRYLIKTRGQQVTLSCSPISGHRSVSWYQQTPGQGLQFLFEYFSETQRNKGNFPGRFSGRQFSNSRSEMNVSTLELGDSALYLCASSLTQGWSTEAFFGQGTRLTVV.

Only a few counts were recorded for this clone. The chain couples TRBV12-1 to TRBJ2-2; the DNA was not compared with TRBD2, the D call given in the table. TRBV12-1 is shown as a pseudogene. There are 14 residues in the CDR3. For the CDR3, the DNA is TGTGCCAGCAGTGGAGGGGGGGACACCGGGGAGCTGTTTTTT. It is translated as CASSGGGDTGELFF.

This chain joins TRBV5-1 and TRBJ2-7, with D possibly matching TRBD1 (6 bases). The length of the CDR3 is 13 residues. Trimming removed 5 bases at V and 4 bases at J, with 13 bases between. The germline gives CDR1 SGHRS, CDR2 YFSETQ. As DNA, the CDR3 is TGCGCCAGCAGGGGGGCTGTCACTTACGAGCAGTACTTC. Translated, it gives CASRGAVTYEQYF.

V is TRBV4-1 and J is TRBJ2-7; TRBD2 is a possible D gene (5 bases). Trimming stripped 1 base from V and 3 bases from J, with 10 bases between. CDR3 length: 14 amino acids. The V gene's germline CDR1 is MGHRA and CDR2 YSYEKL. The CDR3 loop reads CASSQAGSGYEQYF. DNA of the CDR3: TGCGCCAGCAGCCAAGCGGGGTCTGGCTACGAGCAGTACTTC.

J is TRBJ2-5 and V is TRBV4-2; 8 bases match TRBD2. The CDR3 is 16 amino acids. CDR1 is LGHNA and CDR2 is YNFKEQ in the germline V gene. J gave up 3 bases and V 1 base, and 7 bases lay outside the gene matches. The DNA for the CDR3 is TGTGCCAGCAGCCAAGTAGGTGAACTAGCGGAAGAGACCCAGTACTTC. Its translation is CASSQVGELAEETQYF.

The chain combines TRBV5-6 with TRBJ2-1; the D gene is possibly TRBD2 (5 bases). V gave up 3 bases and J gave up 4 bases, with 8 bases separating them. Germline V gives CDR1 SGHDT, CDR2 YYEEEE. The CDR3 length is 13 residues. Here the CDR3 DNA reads TGTGCCAGCAGCTCGGGGAATTACAATGAGCAGTTCTTC. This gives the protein CASSSGNYNEQFF.

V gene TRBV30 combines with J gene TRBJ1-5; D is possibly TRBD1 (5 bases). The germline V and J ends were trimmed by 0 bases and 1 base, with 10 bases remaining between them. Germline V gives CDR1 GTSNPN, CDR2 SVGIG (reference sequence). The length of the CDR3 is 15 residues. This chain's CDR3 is CAWSVGAGSNQPQHF. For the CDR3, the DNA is TGTGCCTGGAGTGTAGGGGCAGGAAGCAATCAGCCCCAGCATTTT.

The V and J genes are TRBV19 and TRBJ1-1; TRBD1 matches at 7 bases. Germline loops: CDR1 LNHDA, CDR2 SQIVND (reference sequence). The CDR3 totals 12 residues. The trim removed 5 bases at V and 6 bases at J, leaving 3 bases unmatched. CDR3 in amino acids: CASSPQGSEAFF. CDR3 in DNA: TGTGCCAGTAGTCCACAGGGGTCTGAAGCTTTCTTT.

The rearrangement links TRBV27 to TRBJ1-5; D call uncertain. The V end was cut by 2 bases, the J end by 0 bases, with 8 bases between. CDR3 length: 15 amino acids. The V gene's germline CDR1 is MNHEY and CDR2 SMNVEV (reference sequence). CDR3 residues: CASSLGDHSNQPQHF. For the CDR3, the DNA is TGTGCCAGCAGTTTAGGAGACCATAGCAATCAGCCCCAGCATTTT.

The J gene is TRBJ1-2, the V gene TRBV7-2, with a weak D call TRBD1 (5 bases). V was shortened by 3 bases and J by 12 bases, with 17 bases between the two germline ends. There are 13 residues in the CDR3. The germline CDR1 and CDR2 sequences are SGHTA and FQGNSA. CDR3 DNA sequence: TGTGCCAGCAGCTTGGGGCGCTTCGTTAAGCACACCTTC. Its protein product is CASSLGRFVKHTF.